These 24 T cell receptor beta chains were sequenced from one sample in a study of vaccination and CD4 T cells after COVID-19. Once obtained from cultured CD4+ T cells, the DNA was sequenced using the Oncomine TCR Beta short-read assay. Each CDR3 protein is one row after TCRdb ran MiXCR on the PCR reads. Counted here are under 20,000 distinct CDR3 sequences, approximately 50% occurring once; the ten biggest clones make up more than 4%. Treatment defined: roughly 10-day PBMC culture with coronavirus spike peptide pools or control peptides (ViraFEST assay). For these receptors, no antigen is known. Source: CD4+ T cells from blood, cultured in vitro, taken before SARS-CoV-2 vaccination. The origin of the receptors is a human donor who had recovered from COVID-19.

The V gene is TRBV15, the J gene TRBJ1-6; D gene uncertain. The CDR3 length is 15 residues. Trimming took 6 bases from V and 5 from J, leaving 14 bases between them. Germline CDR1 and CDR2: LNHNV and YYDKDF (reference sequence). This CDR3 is CATSLGSRDNSPLHF. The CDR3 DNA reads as TGTGCCACCAGTCTCGGGTCGAGGGATAATTCACCCCTCCACTTT.

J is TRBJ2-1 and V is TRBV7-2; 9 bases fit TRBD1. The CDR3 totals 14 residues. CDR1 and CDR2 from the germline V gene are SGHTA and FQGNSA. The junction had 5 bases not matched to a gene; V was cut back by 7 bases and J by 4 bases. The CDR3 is CASTPGTGYNEQFF. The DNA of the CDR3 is TGTGCCAGCACCCCTGGGACAGGGTACAATGAGCAGTTCTTC.

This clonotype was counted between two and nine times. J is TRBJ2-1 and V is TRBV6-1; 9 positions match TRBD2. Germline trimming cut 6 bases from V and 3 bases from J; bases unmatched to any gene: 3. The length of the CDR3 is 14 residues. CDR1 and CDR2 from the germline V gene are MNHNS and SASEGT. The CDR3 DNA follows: TGTGCCAGCAGAAAGCGGGGGGACTACAATGAGCAGTTCTTC. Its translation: CASRKRGDYNEQFF.

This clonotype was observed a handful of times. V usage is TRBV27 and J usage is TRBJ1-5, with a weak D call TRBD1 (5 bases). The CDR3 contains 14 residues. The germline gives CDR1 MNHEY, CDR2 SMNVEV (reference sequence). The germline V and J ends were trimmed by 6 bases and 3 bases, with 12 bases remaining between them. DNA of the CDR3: TGTGCCAGCAGAAAGGACAATCTCAATCAGCCCCAGCATTTT. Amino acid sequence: CASRKDNLNQPQHF.

The DNA of the CDR3 is TGTGCCAGCAGGATCCGGGCCATGAACACTGAAGCTTTCTTT. It specifies CASRIRAMNTEAFF. V gene TRBV27 combines with J gene TRBJ1-1; no clear D gene. Trimming pared 6 bases from V and 0 bases from J, leaving 11 bases between. The germline V gene encodes CDR1 MNHEY and CDR2 SMNVEV (reference sequence). This CDR3 is built from 14 residues.

The CDR3 nucleotides read TGTGCCAGCAGCCACCCGGGACTAGCGGGGGAAAATACGCAGTATTTT. Its translation: CASSHPGLAGENTQYF. The chain uses TRBV7-8 and TRBJ2-3; TRBD2 matches at 14 bases. CDR1 SGHVS and CDR2 FQNEAQ come from the germline V gene. Trimming cost V 5 bases and J 7 bases; bases outside gene matches: 8. This CDR3 spans 16 amino acids.

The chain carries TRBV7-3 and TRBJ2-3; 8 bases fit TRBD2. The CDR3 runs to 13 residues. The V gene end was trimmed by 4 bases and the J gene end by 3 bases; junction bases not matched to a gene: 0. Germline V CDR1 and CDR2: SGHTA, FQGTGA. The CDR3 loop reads CASSSGGTDTQYF. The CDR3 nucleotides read TGTGCCAGCAGCTCGGGAGGGACAGATACGCAGTATTTT.

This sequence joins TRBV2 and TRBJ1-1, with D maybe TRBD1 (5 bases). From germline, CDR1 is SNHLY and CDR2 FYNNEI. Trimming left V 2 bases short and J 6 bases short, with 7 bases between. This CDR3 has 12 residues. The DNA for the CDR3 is TGTGCCAGCAGTGAACAGGGTGCTGAAGCTTTCTTT. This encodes CASSEQGAEAFF.

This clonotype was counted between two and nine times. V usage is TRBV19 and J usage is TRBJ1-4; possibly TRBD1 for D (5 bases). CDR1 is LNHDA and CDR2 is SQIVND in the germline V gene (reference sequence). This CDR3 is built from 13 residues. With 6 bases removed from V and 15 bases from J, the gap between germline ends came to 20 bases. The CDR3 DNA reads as TGTGCCAGTAGACGCCTGGAGGGGAGGATGGTGTTTTTT. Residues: CASRRLEGRMVFF.

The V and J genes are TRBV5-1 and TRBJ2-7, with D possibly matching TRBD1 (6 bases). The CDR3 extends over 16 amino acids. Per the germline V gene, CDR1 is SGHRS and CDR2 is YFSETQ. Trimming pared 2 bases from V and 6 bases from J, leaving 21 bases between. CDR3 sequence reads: CASSFPGPDRLGEQYF. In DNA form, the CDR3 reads TGCGCCAGCAGCTTCCCCGGGCCCGACAGGCTGGGCGAGCAGTACTTC.

CDR3 amino acids: CASSFLGNYGYTF. The CDR3 DNA sequence: TGTGCCAGCAGTTTTTTGGGAAACTATGGCTACACCTTC. The chain is built from TRBV28 and TRBJ1-2; D is unresolved. V was pared by 3 bases and J by 2 bases, with 7 bases between. The V gene's germline CDR1 is MDHEN and CDR2 SYDVKM. The CDR3 spans 13 residues.

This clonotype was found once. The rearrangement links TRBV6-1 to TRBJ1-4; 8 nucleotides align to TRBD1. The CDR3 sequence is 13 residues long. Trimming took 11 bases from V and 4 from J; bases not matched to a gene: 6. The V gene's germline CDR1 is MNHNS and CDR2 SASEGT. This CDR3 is CAGGDRGNEKLFF. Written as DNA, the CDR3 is TGTGCCGGGGGAGACAGGGGTAATGAAAAACTGTTTTTT.

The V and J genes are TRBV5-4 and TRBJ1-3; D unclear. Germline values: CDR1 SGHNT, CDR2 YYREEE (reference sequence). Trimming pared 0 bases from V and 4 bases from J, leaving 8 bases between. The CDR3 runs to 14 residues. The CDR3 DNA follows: TGTGCCAGCAGCTTGGGGCAGACCGGAAACACCATATATTTT. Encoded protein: CASSLGQTGNTIYF.

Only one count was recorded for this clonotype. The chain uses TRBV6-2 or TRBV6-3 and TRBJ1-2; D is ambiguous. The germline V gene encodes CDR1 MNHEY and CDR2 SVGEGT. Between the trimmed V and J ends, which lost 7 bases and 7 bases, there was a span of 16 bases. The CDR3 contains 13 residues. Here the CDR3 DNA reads TGTGCCAGCATTTCTCACCCCCAGGCTGGCTACACCTTC. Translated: CASISHPQAGYTF.

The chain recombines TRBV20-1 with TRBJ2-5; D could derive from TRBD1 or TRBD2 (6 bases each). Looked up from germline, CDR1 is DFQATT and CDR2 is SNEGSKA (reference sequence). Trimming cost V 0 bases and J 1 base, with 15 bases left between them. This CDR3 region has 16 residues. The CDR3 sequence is CSARDSVGGFQETQYF. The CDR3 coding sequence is TGCAGTGCTAGAGATTCCGTGGGGGGCTTCCAAGAGACCCAGTACTTC.

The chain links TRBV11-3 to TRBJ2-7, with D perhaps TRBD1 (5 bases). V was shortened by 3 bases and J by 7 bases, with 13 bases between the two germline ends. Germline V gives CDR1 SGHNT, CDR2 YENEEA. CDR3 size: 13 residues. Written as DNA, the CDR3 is TGTGCCAGCAGCTTTTTTTCAGGGCCGGAGCAGTACTTC. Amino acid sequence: CASSFFSGPEQYF.

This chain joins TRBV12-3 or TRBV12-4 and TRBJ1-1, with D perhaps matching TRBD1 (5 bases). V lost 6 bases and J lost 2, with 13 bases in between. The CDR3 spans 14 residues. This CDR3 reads CASSLGAENTEAFF. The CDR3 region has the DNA TGTGCCAGCAGCCTAGGGGCAGAAAACACTGAAGCTTTCTTT.

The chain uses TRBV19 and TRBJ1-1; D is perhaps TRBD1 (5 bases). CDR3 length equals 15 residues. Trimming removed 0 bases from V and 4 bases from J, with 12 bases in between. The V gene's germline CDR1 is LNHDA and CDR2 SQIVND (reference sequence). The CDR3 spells CASSIDSRGGTEAFF. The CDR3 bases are TGTGCCAGTAGTATAGATTCACGGGGCGGCACTGAAGCTTTCTTT.

The CDR3, as DNA: TGCAGTGCTAGAGGCGGGAGAGGGGACAATGAGCAGTTCTTC. Protein: CSARGGRGDNEQFF. The rearrangement joins TRBV20-1 to TRBJ2-1, with TRBD2 matching 7 bases. V lost 1 base and J lost 5; bases outside the gene matches: 5. The CDR3 sequence is 14 residues long. Germline CDR1 DFQATT, CDR2 SNEGSKA (reference sequence).

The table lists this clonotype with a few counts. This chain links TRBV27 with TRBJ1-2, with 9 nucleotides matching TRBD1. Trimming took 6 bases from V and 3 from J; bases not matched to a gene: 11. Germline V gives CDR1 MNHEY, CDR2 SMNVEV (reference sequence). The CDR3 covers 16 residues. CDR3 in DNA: TGTGCCAGCAGCCACGTCGAGGGACAGGGAGACTATGGCTACACCTTC. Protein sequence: CASSHVEGQGDYGYTF.

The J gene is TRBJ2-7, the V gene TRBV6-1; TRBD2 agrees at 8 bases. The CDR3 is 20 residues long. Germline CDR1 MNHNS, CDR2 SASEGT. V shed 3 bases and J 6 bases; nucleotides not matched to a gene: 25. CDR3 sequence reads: CASSDLLVRTSQRYGSEQYF. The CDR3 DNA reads TGTGCCAGCAGTGATTTACTTGTCCGGACTAGCCAACGATACGGGTCCGAGCAGTACTTC.

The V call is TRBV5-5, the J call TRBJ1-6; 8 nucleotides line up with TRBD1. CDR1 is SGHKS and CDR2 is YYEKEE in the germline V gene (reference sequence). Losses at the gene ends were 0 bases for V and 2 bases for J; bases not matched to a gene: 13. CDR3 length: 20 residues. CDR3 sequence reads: CASSLEWGGQGVTYNSPLHF. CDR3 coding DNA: TGTGCCAGCAGCTTGGAGTGGGGAGGACAGGGAGTCACCTATAATTCACCCCTCCACTTT.

The CDR3 here is CSANGGPSGTQDTQYF. CDR3 bases: TGCAGTGCTAACGGCGGCCCTAGCGGGACGCAAGATACGCAGTATTTT. The J gene is TRBJ2-3, the V gene TRBV20-1, with 9 bases aligning to TRBD2. CDR3 size: 16 residues. V was clipped by 4 bases and J by 5 bases; unmatched bases: 13. Germline CDR1 and CDR2: DFQATT and SNEGSKA (reference sequence).

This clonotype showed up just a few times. In nucleotides, the CDR3 is TGTGCCAGCAGCGATCCTACCCTGATAGCGGGAGAAAATTCTCAAGAGACCCAGTACTTC. Its protein is CASSDPTLIAGENSQETQYF. J is TRBJ2-5 and V is TRBV7-9; 9 bases match TRBD2. V lost 5 bases, J lost 2 bases, and 21 bases stayed unmatched. Germline assignment: CDR1 SEHNR and CDR2 FQNEAQ (reference sequence). The CDR3 runs to 20 residues.